A single TCR beta chain is shown here with its context. The sample comes from a study of blood T cell repertoires in COVID-19. Study details: Spain, Italy and the United States supplied samples that represented acute and convalescent COVID-19. T cells, B-cell-depleted T cells, or PBMCs provided the cDNA or gDNA that served as material.

In the authors' methods: Reference gene primer amplification gave nucleated cell count estimates. Some clones are missing from TCRdb's copy, which holds only in-frame ones; the method was immunoSEQ multiplex PCR. The V and J calls and clone size come from that table; D and trimming were worked out from the DNA. The sample lists more than 95,000 clones, about 80% occurring once. The sequenced material came from peripheral blood. The clonotype originates from a man aged 70-80 years with active or convalescent COVID-19.

This CDR3 reads CASKTLAGGTEAFF. As DNA, the CDR3 is TGTGCCAGCAAGACTTTGGCGGGGGGCACTGAAGCTTTCTTT. This sequence joins TRBV6-5 and TRBJ1-1; D might be TRBD1 (5 bases). Germline lookup yields CDR1 MNHEY and CDR2 SVGAGI. The ends were cut back, 7 bases at V and 4 bases at J, with 16 bases in the middle. CDR3 length: 14 residues.